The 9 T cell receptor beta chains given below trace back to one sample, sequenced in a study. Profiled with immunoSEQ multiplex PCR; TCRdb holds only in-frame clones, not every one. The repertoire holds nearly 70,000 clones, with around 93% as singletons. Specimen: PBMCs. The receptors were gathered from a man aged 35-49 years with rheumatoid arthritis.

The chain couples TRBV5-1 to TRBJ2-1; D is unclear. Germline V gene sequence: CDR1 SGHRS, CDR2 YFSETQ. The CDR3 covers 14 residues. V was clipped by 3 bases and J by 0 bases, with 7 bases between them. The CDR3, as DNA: TGCGCCAGCAGCTGGGGAAACTCCTACAATGAGCAGTTCTTC. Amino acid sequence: CASSWGNSYNEQFF.

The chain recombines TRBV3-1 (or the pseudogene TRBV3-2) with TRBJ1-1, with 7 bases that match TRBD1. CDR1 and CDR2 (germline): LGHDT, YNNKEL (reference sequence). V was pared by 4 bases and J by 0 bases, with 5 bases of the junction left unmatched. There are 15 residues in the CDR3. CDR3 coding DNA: TGTGCCAGCAGCCTTCGGACAGGCCTGAACACTGAAGCTTTCTTT. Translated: CASSLRTGLNTEAFF.

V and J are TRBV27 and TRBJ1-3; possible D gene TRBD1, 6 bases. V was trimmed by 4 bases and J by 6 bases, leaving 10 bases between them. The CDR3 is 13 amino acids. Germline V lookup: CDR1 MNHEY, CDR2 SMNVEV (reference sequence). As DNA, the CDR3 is TGTGCCAGCAGTTCAACAGGGTTAAACACCATATATTTT. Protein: CASSSTGLNTIYF.

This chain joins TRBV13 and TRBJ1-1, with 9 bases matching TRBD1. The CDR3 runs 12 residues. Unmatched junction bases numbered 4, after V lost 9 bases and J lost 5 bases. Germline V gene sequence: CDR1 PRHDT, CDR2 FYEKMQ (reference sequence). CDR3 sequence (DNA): TGTGCCAGTCAGACAGGGGGAACTGAAGCTTTCTTT. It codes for CASQTGGTEAFF.

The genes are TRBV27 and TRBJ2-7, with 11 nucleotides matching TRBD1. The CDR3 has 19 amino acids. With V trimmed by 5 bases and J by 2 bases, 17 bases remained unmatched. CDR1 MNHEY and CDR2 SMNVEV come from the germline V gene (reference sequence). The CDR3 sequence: CASSTRDRGASAVAYEQYF. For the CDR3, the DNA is TGTGCCAGCAGTACCCGGGACAGGGGGGCGTCCGCCGTTGCCTACGAGCAGTACTTC.

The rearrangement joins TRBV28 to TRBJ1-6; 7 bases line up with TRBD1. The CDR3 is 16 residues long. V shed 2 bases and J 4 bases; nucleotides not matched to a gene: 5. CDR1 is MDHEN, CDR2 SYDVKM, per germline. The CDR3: CASSLTPRGYNSPLHF. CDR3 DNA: TGTGCCAGCAGTTTAACCCCCAGGGGGTATAATTCACCCCTCCACTTT.

This CDR3 reads CASSLGGQGEQYF. The CDR3, as DNA: TGTGCCAGCAGCTTAGGAGGACAGGGCGAGCAGTACTTC. The genes are TRBV11-2 and TRBJ2-7, with 8 bases fitting TRBD1. Germline assignment: CDR1 SGHAT and CDR2 FQNNGV. This CDR3 is built from 13 residues. V lost 1 base to trimming and J lost 6 bases; unmatched junction nucleotides: 2.

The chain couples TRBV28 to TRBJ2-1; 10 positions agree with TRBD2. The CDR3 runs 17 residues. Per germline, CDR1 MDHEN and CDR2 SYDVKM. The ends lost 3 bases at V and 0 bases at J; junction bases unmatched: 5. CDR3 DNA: TGTGCCAGCAGTTTGTGGACTAGCGGCGACTCCTACAATGAGCAGTTCTTC. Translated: CASSLWTSGDSYNEQFF. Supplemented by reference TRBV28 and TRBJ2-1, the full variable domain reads DVKVTQSSRYLVKRTGEKVFLECVQDMDHENMFWYRQDPGLGLRLIYFSYDVKMKEKGDIPEGYSVSREKKERFSLILESASTNQTSMYLCASSLWTSGDSYNEQFFGPGTRLTVL.

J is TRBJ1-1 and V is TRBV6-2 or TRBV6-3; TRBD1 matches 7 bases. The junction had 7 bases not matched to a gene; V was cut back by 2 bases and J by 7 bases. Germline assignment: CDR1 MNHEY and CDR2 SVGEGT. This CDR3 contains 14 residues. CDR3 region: CASSYTRQGFEAFF. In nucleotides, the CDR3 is TGTGCCAGCAGTTACACGAGACAGGGATTTGAAGCTTTCTTT.